One and the same sample provided the 24 T cell receptor beta chains below, sequenced in a study of blood T cell repertoires in COVID-19. Profiling relied on immunoSEQ multiplex PCR, and the TCRdb table lists in-frame clones only, not all of them. The data show roughly 400,000 clones, 87% seen once. Material: PBMCs or T cells enriched from blood (not recorded which). These receptors came from a woman aged 45 to 65 who had recovered from COVID-19.

The chain is built from TRBV29-1 and TRBJ2-4; possible D gene TRBD1, 5 bases. The CDR3 runs 12 residues. CDR1 and CDR2 from the germline V gene are SQVTM and ANQGSEA. V lost 7 bases to trimming and J lost 5 bases, with 12 bases between them. As DNA, the CDR3 is TGCAGCGCTCTGAAGACAGAAAACATTCAGTACTTC. Protein product: CSALKTENIQYF.

This chain uses TRBV28 with TRBJ1-1; 11 nucleotides align to TRBD1. V lost 3 bases and J lost 4; bases outside the gene matches: 7. The germline gives CDR1 MDHEN, CDR2 SYDVKM. The CDR3 has 16 residues. The DNA of the CDR3 is TGTGCCAGCAGTTTGGATCCGGGACAGGGGGGCACTGAAGCTTTCTTT. Amino acids: CASSLDPGQGGTEAFF.

CDR3 in amino acids: CASSPRDSFNYGYTF. The CDR3 DNA follows: TGTGCCAGCAGCCCCCGGGACAGCTTTAACTATGGCTACACCTTC. V is TRBV7-6 and J is TRBJ1-2, with TRBD1 identical over 7 bases. The CDR3 is 15 amino acids. Trimming removed 5 bases from V and 1 base from J; junction bases left unmatched: 7. The V gene's germline CDR1 is SGHVS and CDR2 FNYEAQ.

This clone was seen only a few times. The chain employs TRBV5-6 and TRBJ2-7, with D perhaps matching TRBD2 (6 bases). The length of the CDR3 is 13 residues. V lost 3 bases and J lost 5, with 12 bases in between. Germline V gene sequence: CDR1 SGHDT, CDR2 YYEEEE. The DNA for the CDR3 is TGTGCCAGCAGCTGGGGGACTTGGGACGAGCAGTACTTC. Translating gives CASSWGTWDEQYF.

The chain uses TRBV2 and TRBJ2-4; D perhaps matches TRBD2 (5 bases). This CDR3 contains 13 residues. CDR1 SNHLY and CDR2 FYNNEI come from the germline V gene. V lost 9 bases, J lost 5 bases, and 14 bases lay in between. In DNA form, the CDR3 reads TGTGCCAGTCTGAGGGCCGCCCAAAACATTCAGTACTTC. Translating it yields CASLRAAQNIQYF.

V gene TRBV6-5 combines with J gene TRBJ1-2; D may be TRBD1 (5 bases). Germline V CDR1 and CDR2: MNHEY, SVGAGI. V lost 5 bases and J lost 2, with 9 bases in between. This CDR3 region has 13 residues. The CDR3 DNA reads as TGTGCCAGCAGTCCGACAGAAAACTATGGCTACACCTTC. As protein: CASSPTENYGYTF.

V is TRBV4-3 and J is TRBJ1-5; TRBD1 agrees at 7 bases. The CDR3 loop spans 14 amino acids. V lost 3 bases to trimming and J lost 6 bases; unmatched junction nucleotides: 5. Germline V CDR1 and CDR2: LGHNA, YSLEER. CDR3 DNA: TGCGCCAGCAGCCAGGCGACAGGGAGTCAGCCCCAGCATTTT. It encodes CASSQATGSQPQHF.

J is TRBJ1-1 and V is TRBV28; possible D gene TRBD1, 5 bases. Germline CDR1 reads MDHEN; CDR2 reads SYDVKM. The CDR3 covers 17 residues. Trimming left V 7 bases short and J 8 bases short, with 29 bases between. CDR3: CASTSPPGGIFSLEAFF. The CDR3 coding sequence is TGTGCCAGCACCTCTCCGCCGGGGGGAATTTTCTCCTTAGAAGCTTTCTTT.

The chain combines TRBV19 with TRBJ1-5; TRBD1 is a possible D gene (6 bases). Looked up from germline, CDR1 is LNHDA and CDR2 is SQIVND (reference sequence). Trimming stripped 8 bases from V and 6 bases from J, with 14 bases between. The CDR3 loop spans 13 amino acids. The CDR3, as DNA: TGTGCCAGTGAGTACAGGGTGGGTCAGCCCCAGCATTTT. This gives the protein CASEYRVGQPQHF.

This chain links TRBV4-2 with TRBJ1-2, with D maybe TRBD1 (5 bases). Trimming cost V 0 bases and J 8 bases, with 13 bases left between them. This CDR3 has 14 residues. The V gene's germline CDR1 is LGHNA and CDR2 YNFKEQ. The CDR3 reads CASSQDVRDGGYTF. The DNA for the CDR3 is TGTGCCAGCAGCCAAGATGTCAGGGATGGGGGCTACACCTTC.

The chain joins TRBV2 to TRBJ1-4; D might be TRBD1 (5 bases). The CDR3 length is 15 residues. Deletions cut 3 bases from V and 5 bases from J, with 13 bases between. CDR1 and CDR2 from the germline V gene are SNHLY and FYNNEI. CDR3 coding DNA: TGTGCCAGCAGTGATTCGGTCGGGGGGAATGAAAAACTGTTTTTT. Protein: CASSDSVGGNEKLFF.

The rearrangement links TRBV9 to TRBJ2-6, with D tentatively TRBD1 (6 bases). Germline V gene lookup returns CDR1 SGDLS and CDR2 YYNGEE. V lost 4 bases, J lost 2 bases, and 13 bases lay in between. The CDR3 contains 16 residues. This chain's CDR3 is CASSSARQAGANVLTF. CDR3 coding DNA: TGTGCCAGCAGCTCAGCCCGACAGGCTGGGGCCAACGTCCTGACTTTC.

For the CDR3, the DNA is TGTGCCAGCAGTTTATCGTCAGGCTACACTGAAGCTTTCTTT. Translation gives CASSLSSGYTEAFF. The J gene is TRBJ1-1, the V gene TRBV28; no firm D call. The germline V and J ends were trimmed by 1 base and 3 bases, with 9 bases remaining between them. CDR3 size: 14 residues. The germline CDR1 and CDR2 sequences are MDHEN and SYDVKM.

The chain links TRBV19 to TRBJ2-2, with TRBD1 as a possible D gene (6 bases). The V end lost 4 bases, the J end lost 5 bases, and 11 bases lay between the germline ends. Germline V CDR1 and CDR2: LNHDA, SQIVND (reference sequence). The CDR3 runs to 14 residues. CDR3 sequence reads: CASSTGTKTGELFF. The DNA for the CDR3 is TGTGCCAGTAGTACCGGGACAAAGACCGGGGAGCTGTTTTTT.

In this sample, this clone turned up once. This chain connects TRBV11-2 to TRBJ1-2; D ambiguous. The CDR3 spans 14 residues. Germline CDR1 reads SGHAT; CDR2 reads FQNNGV. V dropped 3 bases and J dropped 4 bases, with 12 bases sitting between them. CDR3 bases: TGTGCCAGCAGCTTGCGTCCAGAGGGCTATGGCTACACCTTC. This gives the protein CASSLRPEGYGYTF. Using reference TRBV11-2 and TRBJ1-2 for the parts outside the CDR3, the full variable domain is EAGVAQSPRYKIIEKRQSVAFWCNPISGHATLYWYQQILGQGPKLLIQFQNNGVVDDSQLPKDRFSAERLKGVDSTLKIQPAKLEDSAVYLCASSLRPEGYGYTFGSGTRLTVV.

The chain links TRBV4-1 to TRBJ2-3; D might be TRBD2 (5 bases). This CDR3 has 15 amino acids. Germline lookup yields CDR1 MGHRA and CDR2 YSYEKL. Trimming cost V 1 base and J 6 bases, with 14 bases left between them. In DNA, the CDR3 is TGCGCCAGCAGCCAAGTTGGGCTAGCCGAGGATACGCAGTATTTT. It specifies CASSQVGLAEDTQYF.

The V gene is TRBV6-5, the J gene TRBJ1-2; D is ambiguous. This CDR3 spans 13 amino acids. Germline assignment: CDR1 MNHEY and CDR2 SVGAGI. The V and J ends lost 4 bases and 2 bases respectively, with 8 bases between them. The CDR3 here is CASSSLPNYGYTF. The CDR3 nucleotides are TGTGCCAGCAGTTCCCTCCCGAACTATGGCTACACCTTC.

This clone appeared a few times. The chain uses TRBV3-1 (or the pseudogene TRBV3-2) and TRBJ1-4, with 9 nucleotides matching TRBD1. This CDR3 comprises 16 residues. Germline assignment: CDR1 LGHDT and CDR2 YNNKEL (reference sequence). The junction had 13 bases not matched to a gene; V was cut back by 6 bases and J by 8 bases. The DNA for the CDR3 is TGTGCCAGCAGGACGGACAGGGGCATCGATGGGGAAAAACTGTTTTTT. Protein sequence: CASRTDRGIDGEKLFF.

With respect to this clone: The junction does not match germline at one end; this may be a read error. The rearrangement uses TRBV7-7 and TRBJ2-3, with no clear D. The CDR3 runs 13 residues. Germline V CDR1 and CDR2: SSHAT, FNYEAQ (reference sequence). The CDR3 protein is CASSTKPTDTQYF. CDR3 bases: TGTGCTAGCAGCACTAAACCCACAGATACGCAGTATTTT.

V and J are TRBV7-3 and TRBJ1-2, with TRBD1 identical over 8 bases. The CDR3 contains 15 residues. CDR1 and CDR2 (germline): SGHTA, FQGTGA. V shed 4 bases and J 3 bases; nucleotides not matched to a gene: 7. CDR3 bases: TGTGCCAGCAGCTCATCAGGGGGCGATCACTATGGCTACACCTTC. Translating gives CASSSSGGDHYGYTF.

This sequence joins TRBV6-5 and TRBJ2-7; 7 bases map to TRBD1. Trimming at V came to 4 bases and at J to 0 bases, leaving 6 bases not matched to a gene. Germline V gene lookup returns CDR1 MNHEY and CDR2 SVGAGI. The CDR3 sequence is 15 residues long. CDR3 sequence (DNA): TGTGCCAGCAGTTCCTCGGGACAGAGCTCCTACGAGCAGTACTTC. It translates to CASSSSGQSSYEQYF.

This sequence joins TRBV9 and TRBJ1-4; the match to TRBD1 covers 10 bases. Trimming took 0 bases from V and 7 from J; bases not matched to a gene: 6. This CDR3 is 16 amino acids long. Germline V gene lookup returns CDR1 SGDLS and CDR2 YYNGEE. CDR3: CASSVGSGDRGEKLFF. In nucleotides, the CDR3 is TGTGCCAGCAGCGTAGGGTCAGGGGACAGGGGTGAAAAACTGTTTTTT.

The chain employs TRBV7-2 and TRBJ1-1; D is perhaps TRBD1 (6 bases). The CDR3 runs to 15 residues. Germline-derived CDR1 and CDR2 are SGHTA and FQGNSA. The V end lost 2 bases, the J end lost 0 bases, and 10 bases lay between the germline ends. The CDR3 DNA follows: TGTGCCAGCAGCTTAATGCAGGGGATGAACACTGAAGCTTTCTTT. As protein: CASSLMQGMNTEAFF.

Notes on this clone: The sample holds other DNA sequences that translate to the same CDR3. The chain combines TRBV5-1 with TRBJ1-1; the match to TRBD1 covers 9 bases. This CDR3 is 15 amino acids long. CDR1 is SGHRS, CDR2 YFSETQ, per germline. The trim removed 0 bases at V and 2 bases at J, leaving 2 bases unmatched. CDR3 sequence (DNA): TGCGCCAGCAGCTTGGGGGGACAGGGTAACACTGAAGCTTTCTTT. This gives the protein CASSLGGQGNTEAFF. The full variable domain, in which reference TRBV5-1 and TRBJ1-1 provide the parts outside the CDR3, is KAGVTQTPRYLIKTRGQQVTLSCSPISGHRSVSWYQQTPGQGLQFLFEYFSETQRNKGNFPGRFSGRQFSNSRSEMNVSTLELGDSALYLCASSLGGQGNTEAFFGQGTRLTVV.